This T cell receptor (beta chain) originates from a study of beta chain features in type 1 diabetes. Notes on the study in general: Shortening of TCRB CDR3s, moderate but significant, appeared in all four CD4+ subsets of Type 1 diabetes patients. In comparison with healthy donors, patients had naive, central memory and Treg TCRB repertoires that appeared more similar.

To note about this clone: Antigen: not known.

This CDR3 is built from 15 residues. V dropped 3 bases and J dropped 4 bases, with 15 bases sitting between them. The germline gives CDR1 LGHNA, CDR2 YSLEER. Investigators reverse transcribed all isolated RNA, so they sequenced expressed TCRB transcripts. Some clones are missing from TCRdb's copy, which holds only in-frame ones; the method was immunoSEQ multiplex PCR. The sample lists nearly 350,000 clones, 9.3% occurring once. This rearrangement joins TRBV4-3 to TRBJ2-5; no clear D gene. Sequenced material: central memory CD4+ T cells from blood. This receptor was identified in a young man with type 1 diabetes. The CDR3: CASSQGSGLLETQYF. In DNA, the CDR3 is TGCGCCAGCAGCCAGGGATCGGGCCTCCTAGAGACCCAGTACTTC.